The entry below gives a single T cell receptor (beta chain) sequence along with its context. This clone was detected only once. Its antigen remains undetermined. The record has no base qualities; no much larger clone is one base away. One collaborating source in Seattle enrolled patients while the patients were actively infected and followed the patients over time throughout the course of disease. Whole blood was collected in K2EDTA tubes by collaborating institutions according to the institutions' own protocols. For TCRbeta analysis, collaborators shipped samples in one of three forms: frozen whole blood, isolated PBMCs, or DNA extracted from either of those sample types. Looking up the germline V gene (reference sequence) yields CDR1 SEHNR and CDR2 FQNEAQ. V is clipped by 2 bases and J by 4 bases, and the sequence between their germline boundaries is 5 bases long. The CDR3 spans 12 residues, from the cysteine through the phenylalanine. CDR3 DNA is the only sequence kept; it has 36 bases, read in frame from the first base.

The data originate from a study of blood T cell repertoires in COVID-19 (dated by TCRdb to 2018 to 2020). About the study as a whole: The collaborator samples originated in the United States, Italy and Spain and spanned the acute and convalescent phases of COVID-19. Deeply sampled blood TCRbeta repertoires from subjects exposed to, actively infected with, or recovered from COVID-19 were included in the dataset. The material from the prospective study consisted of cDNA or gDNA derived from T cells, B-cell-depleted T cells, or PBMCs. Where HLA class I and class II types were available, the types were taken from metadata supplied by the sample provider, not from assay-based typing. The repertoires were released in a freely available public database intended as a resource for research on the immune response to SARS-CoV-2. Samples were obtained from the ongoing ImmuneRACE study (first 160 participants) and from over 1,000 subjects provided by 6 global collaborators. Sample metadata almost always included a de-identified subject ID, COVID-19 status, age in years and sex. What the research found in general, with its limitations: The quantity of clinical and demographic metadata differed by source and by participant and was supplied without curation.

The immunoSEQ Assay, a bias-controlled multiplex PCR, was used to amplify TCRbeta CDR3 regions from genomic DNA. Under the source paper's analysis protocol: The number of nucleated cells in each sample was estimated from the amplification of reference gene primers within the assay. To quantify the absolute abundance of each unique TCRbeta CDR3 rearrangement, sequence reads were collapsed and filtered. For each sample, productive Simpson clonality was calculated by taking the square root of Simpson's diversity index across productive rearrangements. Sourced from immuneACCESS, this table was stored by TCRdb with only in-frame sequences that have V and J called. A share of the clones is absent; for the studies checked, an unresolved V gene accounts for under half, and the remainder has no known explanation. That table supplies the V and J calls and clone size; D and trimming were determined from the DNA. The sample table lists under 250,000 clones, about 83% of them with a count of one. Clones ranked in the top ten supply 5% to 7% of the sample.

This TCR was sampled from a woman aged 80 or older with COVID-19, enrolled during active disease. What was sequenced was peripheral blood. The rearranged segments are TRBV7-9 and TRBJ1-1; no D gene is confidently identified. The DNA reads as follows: TGTGCCAGCAGCTTACGGGGCACTGAAGCTTTCTTT. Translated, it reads CASSLRGTEAFF.